The next 27 T cell receptor beta chains were all read from a single sample in a study of blood T cell repertoires in COVID-19. Libraries were prepared by immunoSEQ multiplex PCR; TCRdb keeps only in-frame clonotypes and omits some of them. The sample has 200,000 to 250,000 clones; around 83% are singletons. Sequenced: peripheral blood. These receptors all stem from a woman older than 75 with COVID-19, enrolled during active disease.

The genes are TRBV30 and TRBJ1-4; D uncertain. This CDR3 has 13 residues. The V and J ends lost 5 bases and 5 bases respectively, with 12 bases between them. Looked up from germline, CDR1 is GTSNPN and CDR2 is SVGIG (reference sequence). CDR3 coding DNA: TGTGCCTGGGCGGCGGGCCGGAATGAAAAACTGTTTTTT. As protein: CAWAAGRNEKLFF.

The table lists this clone with a count of one. J is TRBJ1-5 and V is TRBV6-2 or TRBV6-3; TRBD1 aligns across 9 bases. The CDR3 has 20 amino acids. V shed 0 bases, J shed 3 bases, and the junction held 15 bases outside the gene matches. Germline lookup yields CDR1 MNHEY and CDR2 SVGEGT. The chain's CDR3 is CASSYSIGTGRSRLNQPQHF. CDR3 bases: TGTGCCAGCAGTTACTCGATAGGGACAGGGAGGTCTAGGCTCAATCAGCCCCAGCATTTT.

V gene TRBV5-4 combines with J gene TRBJ1-1; D call uncertain. Looked up from germline, CDR1 is SGHNT and CDR2 is YYREEE (reference sequence). Trimming took off 5 bases at V and 4 bases at J, with 12 bases between the two ends. There are 13 residues in the CDR3. The CDR3 coding sequence is TGTGCCAGCAGTTTGATAGGAGGCACTGAAGCTTTCTTT. This sequence encodes CASSLIGGTEAFF.

The V and J genes are TRBV9 and TRBJ2-5; 10 bases agree with TRBD1. CDR3 length: 17 amino acids. After removal of 3 bases from V and 4 bases from J, the junction contained 12 bases not matched to a gene. Per the germline V gene, CDR1 is SGDLS and CDR2 is YYNGEE. In DNA form, the CDR3 reads TGTGCCAGCAGCGAGACAGGGGGCATCAAAGGCTTAGAGACCCAGTACTTC. It is translated as CASSETGGIKGLETQYF.

The chain uses TRBV5-6 and TRBJ2-1; 13 bases are a match to TRBD2. This CDR3 contains 17 residues. Per germline, CDR1 SGHDT and CDR2 YYEEEE. The trim removed 3 bases at V and 6 bases at J, leaving 9 bases unmatched. CDR3 in DNA: TGTGCCAGCAGCTACCGCTCGGGGACTAGCGGGGTCAATGAGCAGTTCTTC. Translation: CASSYRSGTSGVNEQFF.

The chain employs TRBV28 and TRBJ2-7; TRBD1 might be the D (5 bases). Trimming removed 4 bases at V and 4 bases at J, with 8 bases between. The germline CDR1 and CDR2 sequences are MDHEN and SYDVKM. The CDR3 sequence is 12 residues long. CDR3 coding DNA: TGTGCCAGCAGTTCAAAGGGGTACGAGCAGTACTTC. Protein sequence: CASSSKGYEQYF.

This clone is a singleton in its sample. CDR3 residues: CASSTGTYNSPLHF. CDR3 DNA sequence: TGTGCCAGTAGTACCGGGACCTATAATTCACCCCTCCACTTT. The rearrangement uses TRBV19 and TRBJ1-6; D uncertain. The length of the CDR3 is 14 residues. V lost 4 bases to trimming and J lost 2 bases, with 6 bases between them. Germline V gene lookup returns CDR1 LNHDA and CDR2 SQIVND (reference sequence). Based on the CDR3 plus reference TRBV19 and TRBJ1-6, the full variable domain is DGGITQSPKYLFRKEGQNVTLSCEQNLNHDAMYWYRQDPGQGLRLIYYSQIVNDFQKGDIAEGYSVSREKKESFPLTVTSAQKNPTAFYLCASSTGTYNSPLHFGNGTRLTVT.

The V gene is TRBV30, the J gene TRBJ1-1; TRBD1 matches at 10 bases. CDR3 length equals 13 residues. Looked up from germline, CDR1 is GTSNPN and CDR2 is SVGIG (reference sequence). The V and J ends lost 6 bases and 1 base, in that order; junction bases with no gene match: 2. DNA of the CDR3: TGTGCCTGTGACAGGGGGCGGAACACTGAAGCTTTCTTT. Translation: CACDRGRNTEAFF.

The chain combines TRBV6-5 with TRBJ1-5; D ambiguous. The V and J ends lost 0 bases and 5 bases respectively, with 8 bases between them. This CDR3 has 14 residues. Germline lookup yields CDR1 MNHEY and CDR2 SVGAGI. Written as DNA, the CDR3 is TGTGCCAGCAGTTACTCGAACAGATATCAGCCCCAGCATTTT. Amino acids: CASSYSNRYQPQHF.

This chain connects TRBV28 to TRBJ1-2; 8 nucleotides align to TRBD1. The CDR3 loop spans 15 amino acids. Losses at the gene ends were 6 bases for V and 0 bases for J; bases not matched to a gene: 6. The germline V gene has CDR1 MDHEN and CDR2 SYDVKM. CDR3 bases: TGTGCCAGCAGGGAGACAGGGGCGACTAACTATGGCTACACCTTC. This gives the protein CASRETGATNYGYTF.

This sequence joins TRBV30 and TRBJ1-3, with 8 bases identical to TRBD1. The CDR3 runs 18 residues. J was trimmed by 0 bases and V by 3 bases; bases with no gene match: 13. Germline V gives CDR1 GTSNPN, CDR2 SVGIG (reference sequence). The CDR3 region is CAWSGGRGQPSSGNTIYF. The CDR3 DNA is TGTGCCTGGAGCGGAGGCAGGGGGCAACCTAGCTCTGGAAACACCATATATTTT.

The J gene is TRBJ1-2, the V gene TRBV19; D call uncertain. Trimming shortened V by 6 bases and J by 8 bases, and 16 bases separated the two germline ends. This CDR3 region has 13 residues. Germline CDR1 and CDR2: LNHDA and SQIVND (reference sequence). The CDR3 is CASRNTGGNGYTF. CDR3 coding DNA: TGTGCCAGTAGGAATACCGGAGGGAACGGCTACACCTTC.

This clone has only one observation. The J gene is TRBJ1-5, the V gene TRBV29-1; D may be TRBD1 (5 bases). Trimming removed 8 bases from V and 8 bases from J, with 16 bases in between. Germline-derived CDR1 and CDR2 are SQVTM and ANQGSEA. The CDR3 has 12 residues. The CDR3 nucleotides read TGCAGCACCAGTTCGGGGGAGGAGCCCCAGCATTTT. Protein sequence: CSTSSGEEPQHF.

CDR3 region: CASSEHRAGETQYF. For the CDR3, the DNA is TGTGCCAGCAGCGAACACCGAGCGGGGGAGACCCAGTACTTC. The rearrangement uses TRBV11-2 and TRBJ2-5; 7 bases map to TRBD2. The J segment lost 5 bases and the V segment lost 5 bases, leaving 8 bases of the junction unmatched. CDR3 length: 14 residues. Looked up from germline, CDR1 is SGHAT and CDR2 is FQNNGV. The full variable domain, rest sourced from reference TRBV11-2 and TRBJ2-5, is EAGVAQSPRYKIIEKRQSVAFWCNPISGHATLYWYQQILGQGPKLLIQFQNNGVVDDSQLPKDRFSAERLKGVDSTLKIQPAKLEDSAVYLCASSEHRAGETQYFGPGTRLLVL.

CDR3 in amino acids: CASSLSVGLAGADTQYF. In nucleotides, the CDR3 is TGTGCCAGCAGTTTATCAGTAGGGCTAGCGGGGGCAGATACGCAGTATTTT. The chain couples TRBV27 to TRBJ2-3; 10 nucleotides match TRBD2. J lost 4 bases, V lost 0 bases, and 7 bases had no gene match. The CDR3 is 17 residues long. Germline assignment: CDR1 MNHEY and CDR2 SMNVEV (reference sequence).

The chain joins TRBV7-9 to TRBJ2-7; 8 nucleotides line up with TRBD1. The CDR3 length is 14 residues. V lost 5 bases to trimming and J lost 4 bases; unmatched junction nucleotides: 7. CDR1 is SEHNR and CDR2 is FQNEAQ in the germline V gene (reference sequence). The CDR3 DNA is TGTGCCAGCAGCCCACAGGGGGATCGTTACGAGCAGTACTTC. Translated, it gives CASSPQGDRYEQYF.

V is TRBV12-3 or TRBV12-4 and J is TRBJ1-1; D remains unclear. The CDR3 runs 11 residues. Deletions cut 7 bases from V and 2 bases from J, with 5 bases between. In DNA form, the CDR3 reads TGTGCCAGCACCGTTAACACTGAAGCTTTCTTT. Translation: CASTVNTEAFF.

The gene calls are TRBV29-1 and TRBJ2-1, with D unclear. Trimming removed 7 bases at V and 3 bases at J, with 10 bases between. Germline CDR1 reads SQVTM; CDR2 reads ANQGSEA. The CDR3 extends over 12 amino acids. The CDR3 region has the DNA TGCAGCGGAGGTAGCTTCTACAATGAGCAGTTCTTC. Translation: CSGGSFYNEQFF.

The gene calls are TRBV30 and TRBJ2-7; 8 bases are a match to TRBD2. The CDR3 is made up of 15 amino acids. Per germline, CDR1 GTSNPN and CDR2 SVGIG (reference sequence). V shed 1 base and J 6 bases; nucleotides not matched to a gene: 11. The CDR3 nucleotides are TGTGCCTGGAGTGGGGGAGCGGGAGCAATCAGCGAGCAGTACTTC. Translation: CAWSGGAGAISEQYF.

This chain connects TRBV6-5 to TRBJ2-7; a possible D gene is TRBD1 (6 bases). In germline, CDR1 is MNHEY, CDR2 SVGAGI. The V end lost 6 bases, the J end lost 5 bases, and 17 bases lay between the germline ends. CDR3 size: 14 residues. CDR3 DNA: TGTGCCAGCAGATTACAGGGTCCACCCCACGAGCAGTACTTC. This codes for CASRLQGPPHEQYF.

A single count supports this clone. The chain has TRBV29-1 and TRBJ1-2; D might be TRBD1 (5 bases). From germline, CDR1 is SQVTM and CDR2 ANQGSEA. V was trimmed by 7 bases and J by 2 bases, leaving 14 bases between them. CDR3 length: 13 amino acids. CDR3 DNA sequence: TGCAGCGCTACATCAGGGCCCAACTATGGCTACACCTTC. Residues: CSATSGPNYGYTF.

This rearrangement joins TRBV5-4 to TRBJ1-2, with D perhaps matching TRBD1 (5 bases). V shed 4 bases and J shed 3 bases, with 13 bases lying between them. There are 14 residues in the CDR3. Germline CDR1 reads SGHNT; CDR2 reads YYREEE (reference sequence). This chain's CDR3 is CASSAQGKYYGYTF. Here the CDR3 DNA reads TGTGCCAGCAGCGCGCAGGGTAAATACTATGGCTACACCTTC. Supplemented by reference TRBV5-4 and TRBJ1-2, the full variable domain reads ETGVTQSPTHLIKTRGQQVTLRCSSQSGHNTVSWYQQALGQGPQFIFQYYREEENGRGNFPPRFSGLQFPNYSSELNVNALELDDSALYLCASSAQGKYYGYTFGSGTRLTVV.

This chain links TRBV27 with TRBJ1-4, with no clear D. The V gene lost 6 bases and the J gene lost 7 bases, with 18 bases spanning the gap. In germline, CDR1 is MNHEY, CDR2 SMNVEV (reference sequence). CDR3 size: 15 residues. The CDR3, as DNA: TGTGCCAGCAGCCGAGGTATCACGATTACTGAAAAACTGTTTTTT. This translates into CASSRGITITEKLFF.

The chain couples TRBV7-3 to TRBJ2-3; D remains unclear. Germline values: CDR1 SGHTA, CDR2 FQGTGA. The CDR3 spans 13 residues. Between the trimmed V and J ends, which lost 3 bases and 2 bases, there was a span of 6 bases. This CDR3 is CASSFSITDTQYF. The CDR3 DNA reads as TGTGCCAGCAGCTTCTCTATCACAGATACGCAGTATTTT.

This rearrangement joins TRBV28 to TRBJ1-1, with D tentatively TRBD1 (5 bases). Trimming removed 7 bases from V and 0 bases from J, with 9 bases in between. The CDR3 length is 13 residues. CDR1 is MDHEN, CDR2 SYDVKM, per germline. The chain's CDR3 is CASKSRVNTEAFF. CDR3 sequence (DNA): TGTGCCAGCAAAAGCAGGGTGAACACTGAAGCTTTCTTT.

The chain is built from TRBV20-1 and TRBJ1-4; D is uncertain. V was clipped by 1 base and J by 8 bases, with 5 bases between them. This CDR3 spans 11 amino acids. Germline lookup yields CDR1 DFQATT and CDR2 SNEGSKA (reference sequence). The DNA of the CDR3 is TGCAGTGCTAGAGTACGGGAAAAACTGTTTTTT. Its protein product is CSARVREKLFF.

The chain has TRBV10-3 and TRBJ2-3; 9 nucleotides line up with TRBD2. V lost 7 bases to trimming and J lost 0 bases; unmatched junction nucleotides: 5. CDR3 size: 15 residues. In germline, CDR1 is ENHRY, CDR2 SYGVKD. This CDR3 is CAIKGLAGSTDTQYF. The CDR3 region has the DNA TGTGCCATCAAGGGTCTAGCGGGGAGCACAGATACGCAGTATTTT.